A selection of T cell receptor beta chains follows, all from one sample in a study of graft-versus-host responses after intestinal transplantation. TCRdb's table, derived via immunoSEQ multiplex PCR, lists solely in-frame clones and lacks some. The sample has some 41,000 clones, about 90% seen once. The sequencing used PBMCs, collected 267 days after transplant. These receptors all stem from a human patient who received an intestinal transplant, so some T cells may come from the graft donor. The CDR3 runs from the conserved cysteine through the conserved F or W. The D gene is left open where the match is weak. Rows may omit the clone size; those that give it use once, few, many or a size class.

CDR3 protein: CASSVPGSPLHF; CDR3 DNA: TGTGCCAGCAGCGTTCCGGGTTCACCCCTCCACTTT; V gene: TRBV9; D gene: -; CDR3 length: 12; clone size: -; J gene: TRBJ1-6
CDR3 protein: CASSLVVPQRLYEQYF; CDR3 DNA: TGTGCCAGCAGCTTAGTGGTACCCCAGAGACTCTACGAGCAGTACTTC; V gene: TRBV11-2; D gene: -; CDR3 length: 16; clone size: once; J gene: TRBJ2-7
CDR3 protein: CASSLAATANTEAFF; CDR3 DNA: TGTGCCAGCAGCCTAGCCGCGACAGCTAACACTGAAGCTTTCTTT; V gene: TRBV6-1; D gene: -; CDR3 length: 15; clone size: -; J gene: TRBJ1-1
CDR3 protein: CASSQKDAQYEQYF; CDR3 DNA: TGCGCCAGCAGCCAAAAGGACGCCCAGTACGAGCAGTACTTC; V gene: TRBV4-3; D gene: -; CDR3 length: 14; clone size: -; J gene: TRBJ2-7
CDR3 protein: CASSLGRQGMRAEQYF; CDR3 DNA: TGTGCCAGCAGCTTAGGCCGACAGGGGATGAGGGCCGAGCAGTACTTC; V gene: TRBV7-9; D gene: TRBD1; CDR3 length: 16; clone size: -; J gene: TRBJ2-7
CDR3 protein: CASSSPGVAVNEQFF; CDR3 DNA: TGTGCCAGCAGCTCCCCCGGGGTGGCGGTTAATGAGCAGTTCTTC; V gene: TRBV13; D gene: -; CDR3 length: 15; clone size: -; J gene: TRBJ2-1
CDR3 protein: CASSLSPLGSGANVLTF; CDR3 DNA: TGCGCCAGCAGCTTGAGCCCCCTGGGGTCTGGGGCCAACGTCCTGACTTTC; V gene: TRBV5-1; D gene: -; CDR3 length: 17; clone size: once; J gene: TRBJ2-6
CDR3 protein: CASSLGQFYEQYF; CDR3 DNA: TGCGCCAGCAGCCTGGGACAATTCTACGAGCAGTACTTC; V gene: TRBV5-1; D gene: -; CDR3 length: 13; clone size: -; J gene: TRBJ2-7
CDR3 protein: CASTHSAGELFF; CDR3 DNA: TGCGCCAGCACCCATTCAGCCGGGGAGCTGTTTTTT; V gene: TRBV5-1; D gene: -; CDR3 length: 12; clone size: -; J gene: TRBJ2-2
CDR3 protein: CASSRTGYTEAFF; CDR3 DNA: TGTGCCAGCAGTAGAACAGGTTACACTGAAGCTTTCTTT; V gene: TRBV6-5; D gene: -; CDR3 length: 13; clone size: once; J gene: TRBJ1-1
CDR3 protein: CASSFADDEQYF; CDR3 DNA: TGTGCCAGCAGCTTTGCGGACGACGAGCAGTACTTC; V gene: TRBV12-1; D gene: -; CDR3 length: 12; clone size: -; J gene: TRBJ2-7
CDR3 protein: CASNKYFNNSPLHF; CDR3 DNA: TGTGCCAGCAACAAATACTTTAATAATTCACCCCTCCACTTT; V gene: TRBV6-5; D gene: -; CDR3 length: 14; clone size: -; J gene: TRBJ1-6
CDR3 protein: CASSQTYLRDYLNTSTDTQYF; CDR3 DNA: TGTGCCAGTAGCCAGACCTACCTCCGGGACTACCTGAACACTAGCACAGATACGCAGTATTTT; V gene: TRBV19; D gene: TRBD2; CDR3 length: 21; clone size: -; J gene: TRBJ2-3
CDR3 protein: CASSDGGAADTQYF; CDR3 DNA: TGTGCCAGCAGTGACGGGGGGGCCGCAGATACGCAGTATTTT; V gene: TRBV6-4; D gene: -; CDR3 length: 14; clone size: once; J gene: TRBJ2-3
CDR3 protein: CASSLEHGNSPLHF; CDR3 DNA: TGTGCCAGCAGCTTAGAGCACGGAAATTCACCCCTCCACTTT; V gene: TRBV7-3; D gene: -; CDR3 length: 14; clone size: -; J gene: TRBJ1-6
CDR3 protein: CASSPDGGDEQFF; CDR3 DNA: TGTGCCAGCAGCCCCGACGGAGGGGATGAGCAGTTCTTC; V gene: TRBV5-6; D gene: -; CDR3 length: 13; clone size: -; J gene: TRBJ2-1
CDR3 protein: CASSGGQGRGGANVLTF; CDR3 DNA: TGTGCCAGCAGTGGAGGACAGGGAAGAGGTGGGGCCAACGTCCTGACTTTC; V gene: TRBV2; D gene: TRBD1; CDR3 length: 17; clone size: -; J gene: TRBJ2-6
CDR3 protein: CASSEPGQGNGYTF; CDR3 DNA: TGTGCCAGCAGCGAACCCGGACAGGGAAATGGCTACACCTTC; V gene: TRBV7-9; D gene: TRBD1; CDR3 length: 14; clone size: -; J gene: TRBJ1-2